The entry below describes one T cell receptor beta chain. Its antigen is as yet unknown. The authors' processing: There were no quality scores in the junction-only immunoSEQ sequences, so filtering differed. Data came from immunoSEQ multiplex PCR; TCRdb stores just in-frame clones and leaves some out. Clone size and the V and J calls come from that table; the DNA yielded D and trimming. In the table there are around 2.1 million clones, about 93% of which are singletons. These data are taken from a study of shared clonotypes between healthy human individuals. Study as a whole: The composition of the donors was a couple of women and three men aged 18 to 49.

Naive CD8 cells, CD45RO-negative and positively selected for CCR7, excluded terminally differentiated effector memory CD45RA+ cells. Trimming shortened V by 2 bases and J by 5 bases, and 10 bases separated the two germline ends. The CDR3 has 14 amino acids. The germline V gene encodes CDR1 MNHNS and CDR2 SASEGT. Study conclusions and caveats: Relative to clonotypes present in all four donors, those not shared had lower generation probabilities.

The source is a man aged 18 to 35 in good health. Some clones in this sample may be carry-over from other donors' samples. The V call is TRBV6-1, the J call TRBJ1-5, with no clear D. Sequenced input: naive CD8+ T cells from PBMCs. The CDR3 DNA reads as TGTGCCAGCAGTGAATCGTTCAGCTATCAGCCCCAGCATTTT. Translated, it gives CASSESFSYQPQHF.